This T cell receptor beta chain was profiled in a study of shared clonotypes between healthy human individuals. Study observations and caveats: Only a few donors were included, so the genetic and exposure-history diversity represented was limited. Clonotypes not shared had lower generation probabilities than those common to all four donors.

Comments on this clone: The antigen is unknown.

Trimming pared 5 bases from V and 6 bases from J, leaving 19 bases between. Germline values: CDR1 SGHVS, CDR2 FQNEAQ. The CDR3 spans 15 residues. Per the original methods: In the immunoSEQ data, sequences were junction-only and lacked quality scores, so filtering differed. The method was immunoSEQ multiplex PCR; TCRdb's version includes in-frame clones alone and lacks a portion of them. V, J and clone size derive from that table, while D and trimming were established from the DNA sequence. The table has under 1,100,000 clones, roughly 70% seen once; the top ten hold roughly 1.5%. The sample was memory CD4+ T cells sorted from blood. The subset was: CD45RA-negative fraction. This sequence originates from a man aged 18 to 29 in good health. V usage is TRBV7-8 and J usage is TRBJ2-5; TRBD1 is a possible D gene (6 bases). CDR3 DNA sequence: TGTGCCAGCAGCCCCGGGACAACCGAGGTTAAGACCCAGTACTTC. Its protein product is CASSPGTTEVKTQYF.